These 32 T cell receptor beta chains came from one sample sequenced in a study of T cell clusters in autoimmune cytopenias. One tube held mixed TRB-A and TRB-B primer pools for touch-down PCR. Each CDR3 protein gets one entry in TCRdb, which reprocessed the multiplex PCR reads and gives no DNA. The table for this sample gives thousands of distinct CDR3 sequences. Each sample's input was 250 to 300 ng genomic DNA, approximately 37,500 genome equivalents. Specimen: peripheral blood. Receptors were obtained from a human donor with an autoimmune cytopenia or autoimmune hepatitis (not recorded which).

The chain carries TRBV28 and TRBJ2-2; TCRdb selects TRBD2, and the lack of DNA leaves this call unchecked. The CDR3 is made up of 18 amino acids. CDR1 and CDR2 from the germline V gene are MDHEN and SYDVKM. This CDR3 reads CASSLWVEEGRGTGELFF.

The CDR3 loop reads CASSQGATGTGIFLAGGAEQYF. The V gene is TRBV4-3, the J gene TRBJ2-7; with no DNA, the TCRdb D assignment of TRBD1 cannot be verified. This CDR3 is built from 22 residues. Germline loops: CDR1 LGHNA, CDR2 YSLEER.

The J gene is TRBJ2-7, the V gene TRBV20-1. Germline V gene lookup returns CDR1 DFQATT and CDR2 SNEGSKA (reference sequence). The CDR3 extends over 13 amino acids. The CDR3 loop is CSGRDHLGNEQYF.

This clonotype registers medium-sized by frequency. This chain links TRBV7-9 with TRBJ2-7. The CDR3 totals 13 residues. Germline CDR1 and CDR2: SEHNR and FQNEAQ (reference sequence). CDR3: CASSPSGGYEQYF.

J is TRBJ1-5 and V is TRBV7-7; TCRdb calls TRBD1, which cannot be checked without DNA. The CDR3 spans 18 residues. Germline CDR1 SSHAT, CDR2 FNYEAQ (reference sequence). CDR3 residues: CASSPSQGSGRGNQPQHF.

Measured by frequency, this clonotype is medium-sized. This rearrangement joins TRBV6-1 to TRBJ1-5; TCRdb returns TRBD1, unconfirmable since there is no DNA. CDR1 and CDR2 (germline): MNHNS, SASEGT. This CDR3 is 13 amino acids long. The CDR3: CASTQRGNQPQHF.

The chain has TRBV28 and TRBJ2-3; TCRdb selects TRBD1, and the lack of DNA leaves this call unchecked. The germline CDR1 and CDR2 sequences are MDHEN and SYDVKM. This CDR3 has 14 amino acids. CDR3 amino acids: CASSGRTHTDTQYF.

This chain's CDR3 is CSAWGGTSGYNEQFF. The rearrangement links TRBV29-1 to TRBJ2-1; without DNA, the TCRdb call of TRBD2 cannot be checked. Per the germline V gene, CDR1 is SQVTM and CDR2 is ANQGSEA. The CDR3 consists of 15 residues.

The chain recombines TRBV2 with TRBJ2-2; with no DNA, the TCRdb D assignment of TRBD1 cannot be verified. This CDR3 is 13 amino acids long. Germline values: CDR1 SNHLY, CDR2 FYNNEI. The CDR3 sequence is CASSAGRTGELFF.

This clonotype counts as medium-sized (0.01 to 0.1%) by frequency. The chain joins TRBV6-5 to TRBJ2-3; TCRdb proposes TRBD2, but this gene call is untestable without DNA. Germline V gene data show CDR1 as MNHEY and CDR2 as SVGAGI. This CDR3 has 16 residues. CDR3 protein: CASSTRLAGSTDTQYF.

This chain connects TRBV20-1 to TRBJ2-7; without DNA, the TCRdb call of TRBD1 cannot be checked. Germline V lookup: CDR1 DFQATT, CDR2 SNEGSKA (reference sequence). The CDR3 covers 15 residues. The CDR3 spells CSARPTGAPSYEQYF.

This clonotype ranks as medium-sized in terms of frequency. The gene calls are TRBV7-2 and TRBJ1-2; TCRdb designates TRBD1, a call that cannot be tested without DNA. The CDR3 totals 15 residues. Germline CDR1 is SGHTA and CDR2 is FQGNSA. CDR3 sequence reads: CASSWNTGAYYGYTF.

This clonotype is medium-sized by frequency. Here the CDR3 reads CASSAPGQPYEQYF. The chain uses TRBV5-1 and TRBJ2-7; no DNA is available, so the TRBD1 call from TCRdb remains unchecked. The CDR3 extends over 14 amino acids. Per the germline V gene, CDR1 is SGHRS and CDR2 is YFSETQ. Looking up the rest from reference TRBV5-1 and TRBJ2-7 gives the full variable domain: KAGVTQTPRYLIKTRGQQVTLSCSPISGHRSVSWYQQTPGQGLQFLFEYFSETQRNKGNFPGRFSGRQFSNSRSEMNVSTLELGDSALYLCASSAPGQPYEQYFGPGTRLTVT.

The rearrangement links TRBV18 to TRBJ2-3. Germline V CDR1 and CDR2: KGHSH, LQKENI. The CDR3 extends over 15 amino acids. The CDR3 loop is CASSPPDSSTDTQYF. The full variable domain, in which reference TRBV18 and TRBJ2-3 provide the parts outside the CDR3, is NAGVMQNPRHLVRRRGQEARLRCSPMKGHSHVYWYRQLPEEGLKFMVYLQKENIIDESGMPKERFSAEFPKEGPSILRIQQVVRGDSAAYFCASSPPDSSTDTQYFGPGTRLTVL.

This clonotype is identified as medium-sized from frequency. V gene TRBV20-1 combines with J gene TRBJ2-7; checking the TCRdb D call of TRBD1 is not possible without DNA. The germline gives CDR1 DFQATT, CDR2 SNEGSKA (reference sequence). The CDR3 totals 14 residues. The CDR3: CSARRPGATYEQYF.

Measured by frequency, this clonotype is medium-sized. The rearrangement joins TRBV6-5 to TRBJ1-1. CDR3 length: 13 residues. In germline, CDR1 is MNHEY, CDR2 SVGAGI. The CDR3 loop is CASSYSGSTEAFF.

According to its frequency, this clonotype is medium-sized. The chain joins TRBV6-5 to TRBJ1-2. The CDR3 extends over 14 amino acids. Germline V gene sequence: CDR1 MNHEY, CDR2 SVGAGI. CDR3 region: CASSKGGGNYGYTF.

The chain links TRBV5-1 to TRBJ2-6. CDR1 and CDR2 (germline): SGHRS, YFSETQ. This CDR3 is 16 amino acids long. This chain's CDR3 is CASSPEAVTGANVLTF.

The chain employs TRBV6-5 and TRBJ2-5; TCRdb picks TRBD2, but there is no DNA to check that call. The CDR3 covers 15 residues. Germline V gives CDR1 MNHEY, CDR2 SVGAGI. CDR3 loop: CASSTTSGDRETQYF.

By frequency, this clonotype registers medium-sized. The rearrangement joins TRBV19 to TRBJ2-7; TCRdb gives TRBD1 as the D gene, but with no DNA this cannot be confirmed. This CDR3 comprises 15 residues. Per the germline V gene, CDR1 is LNHDA and CDR2 is SQIVND (reference sequence). CDR3 in amino acids: CASSIGTGFIYEQYF.

V gene TRBV7-2 combines with J gene TRBJ2-3. Germline values: CDR1 SGHTA, CDR2 FQGNSA. The CDR3 is 13 residues long. The CDR3 spells CASSLVGSDTQYF.

Judged by frequency, this clonotype is medium-sized. CDR3 sequence: CASSEGTGWNTEAFF. The V call is TRBV6-1, the J call TRBJ1-1; TCRdb outputs TRBD1, but without DNA this stays unchecked. This CDR3 contains 15 residues. Germline-derived CDR1 and CDR2 are MNHNS and SASEGT.

Frequency places this clonotype as medium-sized (0.01 to 0.1%). This chain links TRBV20-1 with TRBJ1-2; TCRdb reports TRBD1, a call that lacks DNA to check it against. This CDR3 contains 12 residues. Germline loops: CDR1 DFQATT, CDR2 SNEGSKA (reference sequence). CDR3 protein: CSARTGTYGYTF.

Considering frequency, this clonotype is medium-sized. The chain employs TRBV6-2 or TRBV6-3 and TRBJ1-1. Germline CDR1 reads MNHEY; CDR2 reads SVGEGT. The CDR3 has 14 amino acids. The CDR3 sequence is CASSFGHMNTEAFF.

This clonotype registers medium-sized by frequency. The chain carries TRBV6-5 and TRBJ1-4. CDR1 and CDR2 from the germline V gene are MNHEY and SVGAGI. This CDR3 is built from 13 residues. Here the CDR3 reads CASSLMLNEKLFF.

According to its frequency, this clonotype is medium-sized. The genes are TRBV30 and TRBJ1-1. This CDR3 contains 11 residues. Germline values: CDR1 GTSNPN, CDR2 SVGIG (reference sequence). The CDR3 spells CAWSVGTEAFF.

This clonotype shows up as medium-sized by frequency. V gene TRBV18 combines with J gene TRBJ1-2. Germline V gives CDR1 KGHSH, CDR2 LQKENI. The CDR3 sequence is 14 residues long. CDR3 sequence reads: CASSPAQGLGGYTF.

The chain recombines TRBV18 with TRBJ2-5; TCRdb designates TRBD2, a call that cannot be tested without DNA. Per germline, CDR1 KGHSH and CDR2 LQKENI. The CDR3 length is 13 residues. The CDR3 reads CASSPGGQETQYF.

The rearrangement links TRBV6-2 or TRBV6-3 to TRBJ1-5; there is no DNA to check the TCRdb D call of TRBD1. From germline, CDR1 is MNHEY and CDR2 SVGEGT. The CDR3 contains 16 residues. This CDR3 reads CASSQPRQGNNQPQHF.

This clonotype registers medium-sized (0.01 to 0.1%) by frequency. This chain links TRBV6-1 with TRBJ1-6; TCRdb outputs TRBD1, but without DNA this stays unchecked. Germline V gene data show CDR1 as MNHNS and CDR2 as SASEGT. The CDR3 runs 15 residues. The CDR3 reads CASSGGQGLNSPLHF.

The CDR3 loop reads CASSGTGGSSNTEAFF. The chain employs TRBV7-9 and TRBJ1-1; the D call from TCRdb, TRBD1, cannot be confirmed without DNA. From germline, CDR1 is SEHNR and CDR2 FQNEAQ (reference sequence). The CDR3 sequence is 16 residues long.

The chain carries TRBV20-1 and TRBJ1-5. The CDR3 spans 13 residues. Germline V gene data show CDR1 as DFQATT and CDR2 as SNEGSKA (reference sequence). CDR3: CSARDMGNQPQHF.